One sample yielded the 10 T cell receptor beta chains listed below, sequenced in a study of blood T cell repertoires in COVID-19. Repertoires were generated with immunoSEQ multiplex PCR, while TCRdb's copy carries only in-frame clones and drops some. The profile covers about 230,000 clones, with roughly four fifths appearing a single time and around 2% taken by the ten largest. Sequenced material: PBMCs or T cells enriched from blood (not recorded which). The receptors shown here come from a man in his 60s who had recovered from COVID-19.

V usage is TRBV7-9 and J usage is TRBJ1-1, with 8 bases lining up with TRBD1. Germline trimming cut 11 bases from V and 1 base from J; bases unmatched to any gene: 9. The CDR3 runs to 14 residues. Per germline, CDR1 SEHNR and CDR2 FQNEAQ (reference sequence). The CDR3 protein is CASWSGQANTEAFF. CDR3 in DNA: TGTGCCTCGTGGTCGGGACAGGCGAACACTGAAGCTTTCTTT.

The rearrangement uses TRBV4-3 and TRBJ2-7, with D tentatively TRBD1 (6 bases). V lost 0 bases and J lost 2, with 11 bases in between. Germline loops: CDR1 LGHNA, CDR2 YSLEER. CDR3 length: 15 residues. The CDR3 region has the DNA TGCGCCAGCAGCCAAGATCTCTACAGGGCCTACGAGCAGTACTTC. This gives the protein CASSQDLYRAYEQYF.

In its sample, this clone was seen once. The V call is TRBV6-2 or TRBV6-3, the J call TRBJ2-5; D perhaps matches TRBD1 (6 bases). The germline gives CDR1 MNHEY, CDR2 SVGEGT. The CDR3 sequence is 11 residues long. V lost 5 bases, J lost 7 bases, and 8 bases lay in between. CDR3 bases: TGTGCCAGCAGTGCGACAGGGACCCAGTACTTC. It encodes CASSATGTQYF.

The chain carries TRBV15 and TRBJ2-1; TRBD1 agrees at 9 bases. The germline gives CDR1 LNHNV, CDR2 YYDKDF (reference sequence). The CDR3 is made up of 14 amino acids. The V segment lost 3 bases and the J segment 8 bases; nucleotides outside the gene matches: 5. CDR3 DNA sequence: TGTGCCACCAGCAGTTGGACAGGGGTCGATGAGCAGTTCTTC. It encodes CATSSWTGVDEQFF.

The gene calls are TRBV18 and TRBJ1-1; TRBD1 might be the D (5 bases). Trimming pared 3 bases from V and 3 bases from J, leaving 11 bases between. In germline, CDR1 is KGHSH, CDR2 LQKENI. CDR3 length: 14 amino acids. CDR3 nucleotides: TGTGCCAGCTCACCTCAGGGTGCTGACACTGAAGCTTTCTTT. Encoded protein: CASSPQGADTEAFF.

V and J are TRBV4-1 and TRBJ2-1; unclear D gene. Trimming took 0 bases from V and 0 from J, leaving 12 bases between them. The germline V gene has CDR1 MGHRA and CDR2 YSYEKL. The CDR3 spans 17 residues. The CDR3 loop reads CASSQDQRPSSYNEQFF. The DNA for the CDR3 is TGCGCCAGCAGCCAAGATCAGCGCCCGAGCTCCTACAATGAGCAGTTCTTC.

This clone was recorded a few times. CDR3 loop: CAIREGQINQPQHF. CDR3 bases: TGTGCCATCAGGGAGGGACAGATCAATCAGCCCCAGCATTTT. The chain recombines TRBV10-3 with TRBJ1-5, with 7 bases identical to TRBD1. V dropped 6 bases and J dropped 3; count of bases not matched to a gene: 5. Germline loops: CDR1 ENHRY, CDR2 SYGVKD. CDR3 size: 14 residues.

This chain connects TRBV7-3 to TRBJ2-1, with unresolved D. Trimming cost V 2 bases and J 6 bases, with 8 bases left between them. There are 13 residues in the CDR3. From germline, CDR1 is SGHTA and CDR2 FQGTGA. The DNA of the CDR3 is TGTGCCAGCAGCTTAGGGCCCGCCAATGAGCAGTTCTTC. Protein: CASSLGPANEQFF.

V is TRBV9 and J is TRBJ1-6; no clear D gene. The length of the CDR3 is 12 residues. With 7 bases removed from V and 6 bases from J, the gap between germline ends came to 8 bases. CDR1 is SGDLS, CDR2 YYNGEE, per germline. This chain's CDR3 is CASGESNSPLHF. The CDR3 coding sequence is TGTGCCAGCGGAGAGAGTAATTCACCCCTCCACTTT.

The genes are TRBV18 and TRBJ1-4, with TRBD1 matching 7 bases. Germline trimming cut 3 bases from V and 3 bases from J; bases unmatched to any gene: 1. The germline V gene has CDR1 KGHSH and CDR2 LQKENI. The CDR3 consists of 14 residues. The CDR3 protein is CASSPGQPNEKLFF. The CDR3 DNA reads TGTGCCAGCTCACCGGGACAGCCTAATGAAAAACTGTTTTTT.